This T cell receptor (beta chain) was observed in a study of blood T cell repertoires in COVID-19. Some clones are missing from TCRdb's copy, which holds only in-frame ones; the method was immunoSEQ multiplex PCR. Among 110,000 to 150,000 clones listed, roughly nine tenths were seen once. V was clipped by 0 bases and J by 0 bases; unmatched bases: 0. The V gene's germline CDR1 is MNHEY and CDR2 SVGEGT. The CDR3 consists of 15 residues. This receptor was obtained from a woman aged 55-69 years with active COVID-19. Sequencing was done on a sample of peripheral blood. This sequence joins TRBV6-2 or TRBV6-3 and TRBJ2-3; TRBD1 aligns across 7 bases. This CDR3 is CASSYSTGSTDTQYF. The CDR3 region has the DNA TGTGCCAGCAGTTACTCGACAGGGAGCACAGATACGCAGTATTTT.